The 6 T cell receptor beta chains below were found in one sample sequenced in a study of T cells in Graves' hyperthyroidism and ophthalmopathy. The source material, RNA transcripts, was used to amplify TCR beta CDR3 regions. The TCR CDR3 was amplified in a first-round RT-PCR using the HTBI primer set. One entry per CDR3 protein, called by TCRdb with MiXCR from the multiplex PCR reads. The data hold about 380,000 distinct CDR3 sequences, with 14% observed a single time. Sequencing used blood. The receptors originated from an older woman with Graves' hyperthyroidism.

This clonotype was seen a handful of times. V gene TRBV11-2 combines with J gene TRBJ2-1; 11 bases match TRBD2. V was clipped by 0 bases and J by 4 bases; unmatched bases: 5. The V gene's germline CDR1 is SGHAT and CDR2 FQNNGV. CDR3 length equals 17 residues. CDR3: CASSLDPGTSGYNEQFF. In DNA, the CDR3 is TGTGCCAGCAGCTTAGATCCCGGGACTAGCGGTTACAATGAGCAGTTCTTC.

The rearrangement joins TRBV29-1 to TRBJ1-1; D might be TRBD1 (5 bases). CDR1 is SQVTM and CDR2 is ANQGSEA in the germline V gene. The ends were cut back, 7 bases at V and 0 bases at J, with 9 bases in the middle. CDR3 size: 12 residues. The CDR3 protein is CSAGMVNTEAFF. The CDR3 nucleotides are TGCAGCGCAGGGATGGTGAACACTGAAGCTTTCTTT. Together with reference TRBV29-1 and TRBJ1-1, the CDR3 gives the full variable domain: SAVISQKPSRDICQRGTSLTIQCQVDSQVTMMFWYRQQPGQSLTLIATANQGSEATYESGFVIDKFPISRPNLTFSTLTVSNMSPEDSSIYLCSAGMVNTEAFFGQGTRLTVV.

This clonotype has a count of ten or more. The gene calls are TRBV7-2 and TRBJ2-7, with TRBD1 identical over 9 bases. V dropped 1 base and J dropped 2; count of bases not matched to a gene: 6. This CDR3 is 16 amino acids long. Germline lookup yields CDR1 SGHTA and CDR2 FQGNSA. Written as DNA, the CDR3 is TGTGCCAGCAGCTTAGGGGACAGGGTTCTGGCCTACGAGCAGTACTTC. Translated, it gives CASSLGDRVLAYEQYF. Variable domain in full (rest from reference TRBV7-2 and TRBJ2-7): GAGVSQSPSNKVTEKGKDVELRCDPISGHTALYWYRQSLGQGLEFLIYFQGNSAPDKSGLPSDRFSAERTGGSVSTLTIQRTQQEDSAVYLCASSLGDRVLAYEQYFGPGTRLTVT.

There are a few counts of this clonotype. The chain has TRBV25-1 and TRBJ2-7; TRBD1 is a possible D gene (6 bases). The CDR3 is 14 residues long. V lost 7 bases to trimming and J lost 3 bases, with 16 bases between them. Germline V gene data show CDR1 as MGHDK and CDR2 as SYGVNS. CDR3 protein: CASNPGTSDYEQYF. CDR3 nucleotides: TGTGCCAGCAACCCCGGGACATCCGACTACGAGCAGTACTTC.

This clonotype occurred many times. The chain links TRBV6-1 to TRBJ1-1; TRBD1 might be the D (6 bases). Germline V lookup: CDR1 MNHNS, CDR2 SASEGT. The CDR3 extends over 14 amino acids. V dropped 6 bases and J dropped 4 bases, with 15 bases sitting between them. The chain's CDR3 is CASRNGGRGTEAFF. The CDR3 DNA is TGTGCCAGCAGAAACGGGGGGCGGGGCACTGAAGCTTTCTTT.

The J gene is TRBJ2-1, the V gene TRBV30, with D perhaps TRBD1 (5 bases). There are 13 residues in the CDR3. Trimming pared 2 bases from V and 2 bases from J, leaving 7 bases between. Germline lookup yields CDR1 GTSNPN and CDR2 SVGIG (reference sequence). The CDR3 sequence is CAWSRTTYNEQFF. The CDR3 coding sequence is TGTGCCTGGAGTCGGACAACCTACAATGAGCAGTTCTTC.